This T cell receptor (beta chain) was identified in a study of Graves' ophthalmopathy and Graves' hyperthyroidism. Using RNA transcripts, the TCR beta CDR3 regions were amplified. RT-PCR in the first round used HTBI primers; a second-round multiplex PCR followed. From the multiplex PCR reads, TCRdb called clonotypes with MiXCR, one entry per CDR3 protein. The sample lists some 400,000 distinct CDR3 sequences, about 17% occurring once. The CDR3 has 12 residues. Germline V gene data show CDR1 as SQVTM and CDR2 as ANQGSEA. V was cut by 7 bases and J by 3 bases, with 13 bases left in between. This chain uses TRBV29-1 with TRBJ2-7; D is unclear. This receptor was identified in a woman younger than 35 with Graves' ophthalmopathy. Sample: peripheral blood. The CDR3 sequence is CSGTDNGYEQYF. The CDR3 DNA follows: TGCAGCGGTACGGATAATGGCTACGAGCAGTACTTC.